The clone carrying this TCR beta chain was observed at least ten times. Its specificity is not known. Via MiXCR, TCRdb re-called the 5' RACE reads, giving one row per CDR3 protein. The table has roughly 140,000 distinct CDR3 sequences, more than 13% seen once. The data derive from a study of T-cell memory formation after mild COVID-19. Study observations and caveats: Contracting CD4+ clones sat mainly in CM and EM; CD8+ in EMRA.

Germline V CDR1 and CDR2: DFQATT, SNEGSKA (reference sequence). The germline V and J ends were trimmed by 0 bases and 0 bases, with 9 bases remaining between them. The length of the CDR3 is 15 residues. Sequences were obtained from PBMCs or a T cell subset sorted from them (not recorded which). The chain combines TRBV20-1 with TRBJ2-1, with unresolved D. The sequence came from an adult woman who had mild COVID-19 (a few samples of this study predate the infection). Cell type and time point are not known. The CDR3 sequence: CSARERTSSYNEQFF. CDR3 nucleotide sequence: TGCAGTGCTAGAGAGCGGACCAGCTCCTACAATGAGCAGTTCTTC.